This T cell receptor (beta chain) was found in a study of CD8+ T cells in alopecia areata. Study outcomes and limitations: Tissue-resident alphabeta T cells belonging to normal skin likewise get sequenced within scalp specimens. Greater clonality was observed in lesional scalp samples, especially alopecia totalis/universalis, versus normal scalp. TCRs were shared less clearly across patients than in mice, possibly for HLA-related reasons.

Turning to this clone: Its antigen remains unidentified.

Following RNA extraction, reverse transcription yielded cDNA that acted as the sequencing template. The repertoire was sequenced with immunoSEQ multiplex PCR; TCRdb's copy has only in-frame clones and lacks some. The sample includes fewer than 150,000 clones, about 61% of them seen just once. The researchers isolated CD4+ and CD8+ T cells from PBMCs by sorting. The V end was cut by 6 bases, the J end by 0 bases, with 15 bases between. Per the germline V gene, CDR1 is MNHEY and CDR2 is SMNVEV (reference sequence). The CDR3 covers 15 residues. This rearrangement joins TRBV27 to TRBJ2-7, with D perhaps TRBD1 or TRBD2 (5 bases each). The sample comprised CD4+ T cells sorted from blood. The receptor was derived from a human donor in good health. CDR3 protein: CASSRWGTSSYEQYF. DNA of the CDR3: TGTGCCAGCAGCCGTTGGGGGACCAGCTCCTACGAGCAGTACTTC.